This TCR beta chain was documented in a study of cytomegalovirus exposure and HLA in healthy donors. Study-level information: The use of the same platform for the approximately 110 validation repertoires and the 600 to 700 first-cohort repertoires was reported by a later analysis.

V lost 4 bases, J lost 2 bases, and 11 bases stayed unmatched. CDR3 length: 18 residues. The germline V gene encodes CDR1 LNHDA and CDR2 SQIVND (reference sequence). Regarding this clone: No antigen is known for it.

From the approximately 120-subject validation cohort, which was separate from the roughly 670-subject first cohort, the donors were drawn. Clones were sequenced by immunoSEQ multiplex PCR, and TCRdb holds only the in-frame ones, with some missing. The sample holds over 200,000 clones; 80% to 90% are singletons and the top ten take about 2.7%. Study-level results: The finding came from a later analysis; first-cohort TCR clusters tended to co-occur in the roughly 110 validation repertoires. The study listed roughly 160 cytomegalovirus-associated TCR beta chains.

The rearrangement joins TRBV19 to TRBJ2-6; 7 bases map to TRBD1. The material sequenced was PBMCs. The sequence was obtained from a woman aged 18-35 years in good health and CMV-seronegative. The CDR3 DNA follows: TGTGCCAGTAGTACTGAGGGACAGTTCGGGACTGGGGCCAACGTCCTGACTTTC. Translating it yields CASSTEGQFGTGANVLTF.